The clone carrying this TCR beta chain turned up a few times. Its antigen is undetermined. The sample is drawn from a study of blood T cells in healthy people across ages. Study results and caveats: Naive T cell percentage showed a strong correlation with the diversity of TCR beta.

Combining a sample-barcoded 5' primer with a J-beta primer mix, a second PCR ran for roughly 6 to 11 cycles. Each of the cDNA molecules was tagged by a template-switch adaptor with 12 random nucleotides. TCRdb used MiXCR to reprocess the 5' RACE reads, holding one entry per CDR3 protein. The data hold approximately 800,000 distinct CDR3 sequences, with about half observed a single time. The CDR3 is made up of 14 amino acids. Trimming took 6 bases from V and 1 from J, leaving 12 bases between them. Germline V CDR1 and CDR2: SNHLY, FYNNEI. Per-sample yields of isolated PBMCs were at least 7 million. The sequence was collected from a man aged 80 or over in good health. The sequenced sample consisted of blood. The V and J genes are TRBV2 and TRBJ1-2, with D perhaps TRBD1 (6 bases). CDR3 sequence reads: CASRTTGFNYGYTF. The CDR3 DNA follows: TGTGCCAGCAGGACTACAGGGTTTAACTATGGCTACACCTTC.